This T cell receptor (beta chain) appears in the sequencing data of a study of blood T cell repertoires in COVID-19. Germline CDR1 reads SGHKS; CDR2 reads YYEKEE (reference sequence). V was clipped by 0 bases and J by 5 bases, with 11 bases between them. This CDR3 contains 14 residues. Profiled with immunoSEQ multiplex PCR; TCRdb holds only in-frame clones, not every one. This repertoire shows 150,000 to 200,000 clones, around 87% found once; its top ten account for 2.5% to 3.5%. The clonotype comes from a man aged 40-49 years with active or convalescent COVID-19. Sequences were obtained from peripheral blood. The rearrangement uses TRBV5-5 and TRBJ1-1, with a weak D call TRBD1 (6 bases). The CDR3 DNA is TGTGCCAGCAGCTTGGCACAGGGAAGGACTGAAGCTTTCTTT. Amino acids: CASSLAQGRTEAFF.